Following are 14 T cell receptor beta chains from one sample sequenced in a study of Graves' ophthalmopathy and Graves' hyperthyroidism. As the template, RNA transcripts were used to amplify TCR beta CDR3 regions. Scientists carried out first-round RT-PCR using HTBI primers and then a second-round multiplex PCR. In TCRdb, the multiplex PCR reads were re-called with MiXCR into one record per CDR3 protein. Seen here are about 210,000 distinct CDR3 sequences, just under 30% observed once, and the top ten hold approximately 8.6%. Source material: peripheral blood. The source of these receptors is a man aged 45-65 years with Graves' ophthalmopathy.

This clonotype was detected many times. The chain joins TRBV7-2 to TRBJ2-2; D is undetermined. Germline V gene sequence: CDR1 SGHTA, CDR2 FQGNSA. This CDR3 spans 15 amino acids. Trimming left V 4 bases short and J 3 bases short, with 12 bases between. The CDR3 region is CASSSSASYTGELFF. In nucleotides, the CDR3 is TGTGCCAGCAGCTCCTCAGCCTCCTACACCGGGGAGCTGTTTTTT.

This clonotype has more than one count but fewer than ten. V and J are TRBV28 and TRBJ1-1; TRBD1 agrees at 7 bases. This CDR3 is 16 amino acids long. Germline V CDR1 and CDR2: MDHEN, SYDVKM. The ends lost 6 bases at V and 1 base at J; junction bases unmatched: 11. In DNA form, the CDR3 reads TGTGCCAGCAGCCCGATCCCCGGGACAGAGAACACTGAAGCTTTCTTT. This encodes CASSPIPGTENTEAFF.

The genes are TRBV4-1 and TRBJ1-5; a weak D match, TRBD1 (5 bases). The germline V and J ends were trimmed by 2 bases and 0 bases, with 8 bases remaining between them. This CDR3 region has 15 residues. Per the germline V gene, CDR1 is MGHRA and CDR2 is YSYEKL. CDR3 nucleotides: TGCGCCAGCAGCCAACACGACAGTAGCAATCAGCCCCAGCATTTT. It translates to CASSQHDSSNQPQHF.

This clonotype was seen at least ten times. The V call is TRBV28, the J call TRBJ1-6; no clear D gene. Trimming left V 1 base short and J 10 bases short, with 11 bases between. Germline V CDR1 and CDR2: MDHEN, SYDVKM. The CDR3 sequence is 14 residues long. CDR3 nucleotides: TGTGCCAGCAGTTTATACGGGTTTGGATCACCCCTCCACTTT. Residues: CASSLYGFGSPLHF.

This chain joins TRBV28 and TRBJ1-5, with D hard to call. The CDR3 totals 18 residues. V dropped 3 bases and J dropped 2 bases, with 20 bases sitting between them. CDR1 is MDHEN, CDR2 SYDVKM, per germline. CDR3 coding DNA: TGTGCCAGCAGTTTGATTCGGCTGGGCCGGGATGGCAATCAGCCCCAGCATTTT. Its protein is CASSLIRLGRDGNQPQHF.

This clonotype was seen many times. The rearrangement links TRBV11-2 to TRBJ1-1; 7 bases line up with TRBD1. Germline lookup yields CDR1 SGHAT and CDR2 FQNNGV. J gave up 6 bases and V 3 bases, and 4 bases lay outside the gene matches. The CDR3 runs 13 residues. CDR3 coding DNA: TGTGCCAGCAGCTTCAACAGGGGCGCTGAAGCTTTCTTT. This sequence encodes CASSFNRGAEAFF.

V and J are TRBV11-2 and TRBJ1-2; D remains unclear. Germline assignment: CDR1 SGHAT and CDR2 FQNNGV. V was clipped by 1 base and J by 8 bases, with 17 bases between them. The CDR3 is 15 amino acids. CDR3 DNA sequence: TGTGCCAGCAGCTTAGGCGGTCTGGGGAAAGGCGGCTACACCTTC. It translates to CASSLGGLGKGGYTF.

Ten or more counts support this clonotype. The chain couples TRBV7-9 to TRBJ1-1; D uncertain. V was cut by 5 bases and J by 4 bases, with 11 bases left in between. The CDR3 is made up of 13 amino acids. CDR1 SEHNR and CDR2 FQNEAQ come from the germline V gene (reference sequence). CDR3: CASSTAPSTEAFF. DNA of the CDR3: TGTGCCAGCAGCACGGCCCCGAGCACTGAAGCTTTCTTT.

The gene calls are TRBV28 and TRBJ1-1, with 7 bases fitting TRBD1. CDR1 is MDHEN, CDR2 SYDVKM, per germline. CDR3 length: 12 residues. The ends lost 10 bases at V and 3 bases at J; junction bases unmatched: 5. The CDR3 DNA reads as TGTGCCACTTCCAGGGGGTACACTGAAGCTTTCTTT. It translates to CATSRGYTEAFF.

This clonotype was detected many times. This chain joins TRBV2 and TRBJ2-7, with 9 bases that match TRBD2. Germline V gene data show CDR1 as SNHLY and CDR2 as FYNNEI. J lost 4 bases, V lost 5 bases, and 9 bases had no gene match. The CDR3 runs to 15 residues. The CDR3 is CASSKIAGEGYEQYF. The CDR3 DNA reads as TGTGCCAGCAGTAAGATAGCGGGAGAAGGGTACGAGCAGTACTTC.

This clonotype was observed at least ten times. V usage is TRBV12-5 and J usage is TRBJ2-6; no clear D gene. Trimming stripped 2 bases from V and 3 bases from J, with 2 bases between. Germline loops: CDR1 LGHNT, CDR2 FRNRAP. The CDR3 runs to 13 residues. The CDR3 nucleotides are TGTGCTAGTGGTTTGAGTGGGGCCAACGTCCTGACTTTC. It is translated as CASGLSGANVLTF.

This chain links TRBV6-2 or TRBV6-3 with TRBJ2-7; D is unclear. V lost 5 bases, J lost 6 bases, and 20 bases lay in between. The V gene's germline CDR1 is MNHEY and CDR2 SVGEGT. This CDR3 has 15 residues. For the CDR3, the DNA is TGTGCCAGCAGTCAGACAAACAACGAGAAGTTCGAGCAGTACTTC. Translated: CASSQTNNEKFEQYF.

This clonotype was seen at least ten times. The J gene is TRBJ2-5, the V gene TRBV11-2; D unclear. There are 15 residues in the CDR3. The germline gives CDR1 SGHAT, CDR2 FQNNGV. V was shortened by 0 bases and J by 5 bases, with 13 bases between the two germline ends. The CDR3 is CASSLESSAWETQYF. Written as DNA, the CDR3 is TGTGCCAGCAGCTTAGAATCGTCCGCCTGGGAGACCCAGTACTTC.

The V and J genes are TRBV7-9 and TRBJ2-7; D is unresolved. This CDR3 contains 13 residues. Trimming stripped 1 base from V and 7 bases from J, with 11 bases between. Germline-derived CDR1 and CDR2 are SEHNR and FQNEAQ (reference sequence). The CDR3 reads CASSLVPLGEQYF. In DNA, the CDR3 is TGTGCCAGCAGCTTAGTCCCTCTAGGGGAGCAGTACTTC.